Listed below are T cell receptor beta chains from one sample, sequenced in a study of T cells after yellow fever vaccination. TCRdb redid the calling of the 5' RACE reads with MiXCR, one entry per CDR3 protein. The sample yields a few hundred thousand distinct CDR3 sequences, around 20% seen once. This specimen consisted of PBMCs, obtained before the yellow fever booster vaccination. These receptors were obtained from a young man who received the YFV17D yellow fever vaccine. The CDR3 runs from the conserved cysteine through the conserved F or W. Fields, in order: V gene, J gene, D gene, clone size, CDR3 DNA, CDR3 protein. A D gene is named only where the DNA matches it firmly. For some rows the clone size is stated as once, few or many, or as a class when expanded; others skip it.

TRBV12-3/TRBV12-4,TRBJ2-5,TRBD2,-,TGTGCCAGCAGTACCAATTCGGGACTAGCGGGGTTAAAGACCCAGTACTTC,CASSTNSGLAGLKTQYF
TRBV5-5,TRBJ2-1,-,-,TGTGCCAGCAGCGTCTCTTTGCCAAGCATCTACAATGAGCAGTTCTTC,CASSVSLPSIYNEQFF
TRBV5-5,TRBJ1-1,-,-,TGTGCCAGCAGCTTGGGCAGCCCCTCGGTCACTGAAGCTTTCTTT,CASSLGSPSVTEAFF
TRBV7-2,TRBJ2-1,TRBD2,many,TGTGCCAGCAGCTCCGGGACTAGCGGCTACGGTGAGCAGTTCTTC,CASSSGTSGYGEQFF
TRBV29-1,TRBJ2-5,-,-,TGCAGCGTTACGGAAAATGCGGAGACCCAGTACTTC,CSVTENAETQYF
TRBV2,TRBJ1-5,-,-,TGTGCCAGCAGTGACAGTCGGGGGGCGCTTCAGCCCCAGCATTTT,CASSDSRGALQPQHF
TRBV6-6,TRBJ2-1,TRBD2,-,TGTGCCAGCACTAAGAGGCTAGCGGGGCCGACGGATGAGCAGTTCTTC,CASTKRLAGPTDEQFF
TRBV5-6,TRBJ2-1,-,-,TGTGCCAGCAGCCGCGACTATGACAATGAGCAGTTCTTC,CASSRDYDNEQFF
TRBV29-1,TRBJ2-2,-,few,TGCAGCGTCGGAGTGGACGCGAACACCGGGGAGCTGTTTTTT,CSVGVDANTGELFF
TRBV18,TRBJ1-1,-,many,TGTGCCAGCTCACGGGGAGGGAACACTGAAGCTTTCTTT,CASSRGGNTEAFF
TRBV6-4,TRBJ1-6,-,few,TGTGCCAGCAGTGAGGGGGCTAATTCACCCCTCCACTTT,CASSEGANSPLHF
TRBV5-1,TRBJ2-3,-,-,TGCGCCAGCGTCAGGGGGGGGAGCACAGATACGCAGTATTTT,CASVRGGSTDTQYF
TRBV2,TRBJ1-1,-,-,TGTGCCAGCAGTGACAGGGAACGCACTGAAGCTTTCTTT,CASSDRERTEAFF
TRBV12-3/TRBV12-4,TRBJ2-1,-,few,TGTGCCAGCAGCCAGCGGGATGGACAGACCTACAATGAGCAGTTCTTC,CASSQRDGQTYNEQFF
TRBV7-9,TRBJ1-4,-,few,TGTGCCAGCAGCTTCCGACCAAATAATGAAAAACTGTTTTTT,CASSFRPNNEKLFF
TRBV7-2,TRBJ1-2,-,-,TGTGCCAGCAGCTTAGCCAGGACAGACCTGTATGGCTACACCTTC,CASSLARTDLYGYTF
TRBV7-2,TRBJ2-1,TRBD2,few,TGTGCCAGCAGCCATGGACTAGCCCGGTGGGACAATGAGCAGTTCTTC,CASSHGLARWDNEQFF
TRBV5-6,TRBJ2-4,TRBD1,many,TGTGCCAGCAGTCTTACGGGACAGGGAAGGAACATTCAGTACTTC,CASSLTGQGRNIQYF
TRBV4-3,TRBJ1-4,-,few,TGCGCCAGCAGCCAAGAATTCGCCCAGATTAATGAAAAACTGTTTTTT,CASSQEFAQINEKLFF
TRBV15,TRBJ1-5,-,few,TGTGCCACCAGCAGAGATCCCGGGGAGAATCAGCCCCAGCATTTT,CATSRDPGENQPQHF
TRBV18,TRBJ1-5,-,-,TGTGCCAGCTCACGGCTTGGGAATAGCAATCAGCCCCAGCATTTT,CASSRLGNSNQPQHF
TRBV4-3,TRBJ2-5,-,few,TGCGCCAGCAGCTGGTCGGGATTAGGCGAGACCCAGTACTTC,CASSWSGLGETQYF
TRBV5-6,TRBJ1-1,-,-,TGTGCCAGCAGCTTGTTTCGGCAGGTCACTGAAGCTTTCTTT,CASSLFRQVTEAFF
TRBV5-1,TRBJ2-3,TRBD2,-,TGCGCCAGCAGCTCCGGGACTAGCGGGAGCACAGATACGCAGTATTTT,CASSSGTSGSTDTQYF
TRBV25-1,TRBJ1-1,TRBD1,few,TGTGCCAGCAGTGGACAGGGGGCTTGGGGCACTGAAGCTTTCTTT,CASSGQGAWGTEAFF
TRBV10-3,TRBJ1-6,-,-,TGTGCCATCAGCAAAGACGTCTCCTATAATTCACCCCTCCACTTT,CAISKDVSYNSPLHF
TRBV11-2,TRBJ2-1,TRBD2,many,TGTGCCAGCAGCCCCCCGGGGGGTATGAATGAGCAGTTCTTC,CASSPPGGMNEQFF
TRBV28,TRBJ1-2,TRBD1,-,TGTGCCAGCAGTTCCGGGACAGGGTTGGGAGGCTACACCTTC,CASSSGTGLGGYTF
TRBV20-1,TRBJ1-2,-,-,TGCAGTGCTAGTTCCCCTGACAACTATGGCTACACCTTC,CSASSPDNYGYTF
TRBV29-1,TRBJ2-3,-,many,TGCAGCGACCTCCGGGGAAGTACAGATACGCAGTATTTT,CSDLRGSTDTQYF
TRBV6-1,TRBJ2-3,-,-,TGTGCCAGCAGTGAATCACCCGCCGCAGATACGCAGTATTTT,CASSESPAADTQYF
TRBV5-1,TRBJ1-3,-,few,TGCGCCAGCAGCTTGGATGGAGGCTCTGGAAACACCATATATTTT,CASSLDGGSGNTIYF
TRBV29-1,TRBJ2-2,-,-,TGCAGCGGACGGGGCCCGAACACCGGGGAGCTGTTTTTT,CSGRGPNTGELFF
TRBV20-1,TRBJ2-2,TRBD1,-,TGCAGTGCTAGAGTAGGGGGCTCCTCGAACACCGGGGAGCTGTTTTTT,CSARVGGSSNTGELFF
TRBV7-6,TRBJ1-6,TRBD1,-,TGTGCCAGCAGTTGGACAGGGGCCTATAATTCACCCCTCCACTTT,CASSWTGAYNSPLHF
TRBV20-1,TRBJ2-1,-,few,TGCAGTGCTAGAAGGGGGGCCAGCTCCTACAATGAGCAGTTCTTC,CSARRGASSYNEQFF
TRBV5-1,TRBJ2-3,-,-,TGCGCCAGCAGCTTGTACTTCCCCGATACGCAGTATTTT,CASSLYFPDTQYF
TRBV12-3/TRBV12-4,TRBJ1-5,TRBD1,few,TGTGCCAGCAGCCAGACAGGGAGTGGTATTCAGCCCCAGCATTTT,CASSQTGSGIQPQHF
TRBV6-1,TRBJ2-4,TRBD1,-,TGTGCCAGCATCCTGAGACAGGGGGTGACCAAAAACATTCAGTACTTC,CASILRQGVTKNIQYF
TRBV4-1,TRBJ2-2,TRBD2,-,TGCGCCAGCACGGTCCTAGCGGGGGAGAACACCGGGGAGCTGTTTTTT,CASTVLAGENTGELFF
TRBV3-1,TRBJ2-1,TRBD2,-,TGTGCCAGCAGCCAGCCTGGGCTAGCGGGCCCTAATGAGCAGTTCTTC,CASSQPGLAGPNEQFF
TRBV7-3,TRBJ2-6,-,-,TGTGCCAGCAGCTTCCCGCCGGGACCACTGACTTTC,CASSFPPGPLTF
TRBV4-2,TRBJ2-3,TRBD2,-,TGTGCCAGCAGCCAAGAACCCGCGGGGGGCCCTACGCAGTATTTT,CASSQEPAGGPTQYF
TRBV6-5,TRBJ1-4,-,-,TGTGCCAGCAGTTACTCGATGGGAGGGACTAATGAAAAACTGTTTTTT,CASSYSMGGTNEKLFF